This T cell receptor (beta chain) was sequenced for a study of CD4 and CD8 cells across lung adenocarcinoma regions (dated by TCRdb to 2017 to 2018). The study in broad terms: Intratumor heterogeneity of the T cell receptor repertoire was examined by comparing tumor centers with tumor margins.

This clonotype was counted many times. Its specific antigen is unknown. One base away there is no much larger clone; base qualities are not given. The junction shows trimming of 4 bases on V and 1 base on J, plus 7 bases between the germline ends. The germline V gene (reference sequence) supplies CDR1 WNHNN and CDR2 SYGVQD. Measured from the cysteine to the phenylalanine, the CDR3 is 13 residues long. The read is trimmed to its CDR3 DNA, 39 bases read in frame from base 1. Library prep was done by PCR. The sequencer was a HiSeq X Ten. TCRdb reprocessed the public reads (quality trimming at Q25 with fastp, clone calling with MiXCR) and kept in-frame beta chains. Rows with one shared CDR3 protein collapse into an entry with the most common genes and DNA. The table for this sample lists fewer than 30,000 distinct CDR3 sequences; 50% to 55% of them were counted only once. The ten largest clonotypes hold under 50% of the sample.

Donors were patients with localized lung adenocarcinoma, a subtype of non-small cell lung cancer. These samples came from the centers of localized lung adenocarcinomas. CD8+ T cells from tumor tissue were profiled separately from CD4+ T cells for TCR repertoire analysis. The clonotype was recovered from a male donor with lung adenocarcinoma. The CD4 and CD8 labels of this study may be unreliable. The chain is encoded by TRBV10-1 joined to TRBJ1-1; the D gene assignment is ambiguous. Input material: CD8+ T cells from the center of a lung tumor. The cell subset or site label, as the study defines it: tumor center region. The sequence in DNA is TGCGCCAGCAGTGCCGTCTGGAACACTGAAGCTTTCTTT. Its coded protein is CASSAVWNTEAFF.